The 4 T cell receptor beta chains in this list originate from one sample, sequenced in a study of memory CD4+ T cells and cytomegalovirus serostatus. Single viable CD3+CD4+CD8-CD45RO+ cells were sorted as the memory CD4+ T cells. Clones were read by immunoSEQ multiplex PCR, and TCRdb kept only the in-frame ones, dropping some. The sample lists about 75,000 clones; under 80% were seen once. The sequenced sample was memory CD4+ T cells from blood. The receptor source for this set is an adult in good health and CMV-seropositive.

This chain joins TRBV5-1 and TRBJ2-7, with no clear D. The CDR3 extends over 14 amino acids. Trimming took 4 bases from V and 2 from J, leaving 13 bases between them. Germline V CDR1 and CDR2: SGHRS, YFSETQ. The CDR3 sequence is CASSTGWGTYEQYF. CDR3 bases: TGCGCCAGCAGCACTGGGTGGGGTACCTACGAGCAGTACTTC.

This clone was seen at least ten times. V and J are TRBV7-9 and TRBJ2-2, with D possibly matching TRBD1 (5 bases). CDR1 is SEHNR, CDR2 FQNEAQ, per germline (reference sequence). V gave up 5 bases and J gave up 5 bases, with 9 bases separating them. This CDR3 has 13 amino acids. CDR3 sequence reads: CASSRGNTGELFF. The DNA of the CDR3 is TGTGCCAGCAGCAGGGGAAATACCGGGGAGCTGTTTTTT.

At least ten counts were recorded for this clone. The gene calls are TRBV12-2 and TRBJ2-2; TRBD2 was called by the table and not checked on the DNA. TRBV12-2 is a pseudogene locus. The length of the CDR3 is 13 residues. CDR3: CASRFRNTGELFF. The CDR3 coding sequence is TGTGCAAGTCGCTTTAGGAACACCGGGGAGCTGTTTTTT.

Only one count was recorded for this clone. The V and J genes are TRBV12-5 and TRBJ1-3; D is possibly TRBD1 (6 bases). The CDR3 totals 14 residues. Trimming stripped 7 bases from V and 2 bases from J, with 12 bases between. From germline, CDR1 is LGHNT and CDR2 FRNRAP. CDR3 region: CASALRDTGNTIYF. CDR3 sequence (DNA): TGTGCTAGTGCCCTACGGGACACTGGAAACACCATATATTTT. The full variable domain, with the rest looked up from reference TRBV12-5 and TRBJ1-3, is DARVTQTPRHKVTEMGQEVTMRCQPILGHNTVFWYRQTMMQGLELLAYFRNRAPLDDSGMPKDRFSAEMPDATLATLKIQPSEPRDSAVYFCASALRDTGNTIYFGEGSWLTVV.